Reported below is one T cell receptor beta chain. What it binds is unknown. This sample is part of a study of cytomegalovirus exposure and HLA in healthy donors. Points from the study as a whole: There were some public TCRs occurring in many donors, but most TCR sequences were rare.

Assay used: immunoSEQ multiplex PCR; TCRdb lists only in-frame clones, some missing. The sample consists of approximately 300,000 clones, 80% to 90% of them appearing once. These donors were members of the approximately 110-subject validation cohort, a group separate from the approximately 640-subject first cohort. The sequence was obtained from a woman under 30 in good health and CMV-seronegative. The specimen sequenced was PBMCs.

CDR3 region: CASASHSGTGSYNEQFF. CDR3 nucleotides: TGTGCCAGCGCTTCCCACTCCGGGACAGGCTCCTACAATGAGCAGTTCTTC. The genes are TRBV25-1 and TRBJ2-1; 8 nucleotides line up with TRBD1. V shed 8 bases, J shed 0 bases, and the junction held 12 bases outside the gene matches. The CDR3 consists of 17 residues. Germline V gene lookup returns CDR1 MGHDK and CDR2 SYGVNS. The full variable domain, with the rest looked up from reference TRBV25-1 and TRBJ2-1, is EADIYQTPRYLVIGTGKKITLECSQTMGHDKMYWYQQDPGMELHLIHYSYGVNSTEKGDLSSESTVSRIRTEHFPLTLESARPSHTSQYLCASASHSGTGSYNEQFFGPGTRLTVL.